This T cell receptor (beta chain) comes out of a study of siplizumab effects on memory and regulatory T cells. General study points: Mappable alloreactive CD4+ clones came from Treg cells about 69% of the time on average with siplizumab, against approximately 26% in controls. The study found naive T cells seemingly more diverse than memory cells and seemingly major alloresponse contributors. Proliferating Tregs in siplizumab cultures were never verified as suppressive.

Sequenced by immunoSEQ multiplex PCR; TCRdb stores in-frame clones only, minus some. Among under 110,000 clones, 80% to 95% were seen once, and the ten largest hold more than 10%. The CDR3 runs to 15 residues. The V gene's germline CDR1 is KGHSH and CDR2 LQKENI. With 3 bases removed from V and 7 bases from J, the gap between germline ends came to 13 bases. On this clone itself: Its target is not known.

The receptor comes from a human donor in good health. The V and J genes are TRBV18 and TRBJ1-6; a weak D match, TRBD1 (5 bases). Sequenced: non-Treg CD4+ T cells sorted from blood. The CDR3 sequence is CASSPRQFQNSPLHF. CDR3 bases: TGTGCCAGCTCACCCCGACAGTTTCAAAATTCACCCCTCCACTTT.